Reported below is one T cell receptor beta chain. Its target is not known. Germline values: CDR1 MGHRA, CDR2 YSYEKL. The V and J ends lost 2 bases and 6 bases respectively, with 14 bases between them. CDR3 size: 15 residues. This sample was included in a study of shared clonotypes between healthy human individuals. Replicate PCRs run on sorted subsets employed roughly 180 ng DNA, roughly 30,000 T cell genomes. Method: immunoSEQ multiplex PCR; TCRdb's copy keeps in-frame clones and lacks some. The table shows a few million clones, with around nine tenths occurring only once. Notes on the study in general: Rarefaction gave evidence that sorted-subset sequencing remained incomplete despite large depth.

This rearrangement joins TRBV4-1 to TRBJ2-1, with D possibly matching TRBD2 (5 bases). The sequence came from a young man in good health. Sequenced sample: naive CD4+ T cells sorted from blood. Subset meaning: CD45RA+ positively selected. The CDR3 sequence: CASSQPGSRGNEQFF. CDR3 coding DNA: TGCGCCAGCAGCCAACCGGGATCAAGAGGCAATGAGCAGTTCTTC.